The clone carrying this T cell receptor beta chain was detected only a few times. Antigen specificity is unknown. The CDR3 sequence is 14 residues long. Germline V gene sequence: CDR1 GTSNPN, CDR2 SVGIG (reference sequence). With V trimmed by 0 bases and J by 5 bases, 5 bases remained unmatched. This record comes from a study of CD8+CD57+ T cells in acquired aplastic anemia. Overall study context: Sorted cells (CD4+ and CD8+) yielded DNA amounts that averaged approximately 3 ug. Study observations and caveats: Significance was not reached for CD8+ Simpson's diversity between patients and controls. Common to patients and controls were roughly 30 CD8+ CDR3 sequences.

The TCR beta profiling, which covered VDJ combination and CDR3 sequence, was carried out using genomic DNA as the template. MiXCR, applied by TCRdb to the reads, yields one record per CDR3 protein. Among about 190,000 distinct CDR3 sequences listed, 64% were seen once. The material sequenced was sorted CD4+, CD8+, or CD8+CD57+ T cells (not recorded which) from PBMCs. The receptor comes from a human donor with severe aplastic anemia or a healthy control (not recorded which). The rearrangement uses TRBV30 and TRBJ2-5, with TRBD2 matching over 8 bases. Here the CDR3 DNA reads TGTGCCTGGAGTGTTTCGGGGGGGCGGGAGACCCAGTACTTC. Its translation: CAWSVSGGRETQYF.